The 9 T cell receptor beta chains reported below all come from one sample, sequenced in a study of blood T cell repertoires in COVID-19. This table comes from immunoSEQ multiplex PCR, and its TCRdb copy is limited to in-frame clones, with some not included. The repertoire includes hundreds of thousands of clones, approximately 87% of them detected once, and roughly 3.3% sits in the top ten. Sequenced input: PBMCs or T cells enriched from blood (not recorded which). The receptors originated from a woman between 45 and 60 years old in a cohort exposed to, infected with or recovered from COVID-19 (not recorded which).

Only a few counts were recorded for this clone. The J gene is TRBJ2-2, the V gene TRBV7-9; D possibly corresponds to TRBD2 (5 bases). The germline V and J ends were trimmed by 3 bases and 9 bases, with 11 bases remaining between them. CDR3 size: 13 residues. CDR1 is SEHNR, CDR2 FQNEAQ, per germline (reference sequence). The CDR3: CASSLEVGRELFF. CDR3 nucleotides: TGTGCCAGCAGCTTGGAGGTTGGGAGGGAGCTGTTTTTT.

The CDR3 sequence: CASSIDRVSNQPQHF. DNA for the CDR3: TGTGCCAGCAGCATCGACAGGGTTAGCAATCAGCCCCAGCATTTT. The chain carries TRBV7-8 and TRBJ1-5, with 7 bases lining up with TRBD1. From germline, CDR1 is SGHVS and CDR2 FQNEAQ. Trimming removed 5 bases from V and 0 bases from J; junction bases left unmatched: 4. The CDR3 runs 15 residues.

As to this clone: The same CDR3 also results from other DNA sequences found in this sample. The chain combines TRBV7-2 with TRBJ1-5; D perhaps matches TRBD1 (5 bases). Between the trimmed V and J ends, which lost 1 base and 6 bases, there was a span of 7 bases. This CDR3 comprises 13 residues. From germline, CDR1 is SGHTA and CDR2 FQGNSA. CDR3 loop: CASSLGRGQPQHF. DNA for the CDR3: TGTGCCAGCAGCTTAGGAAGGGGTCAGCCCCAGCATTTT.

This clone was picked up a small number of times. The rearrangement uses TRBV25-1 and TRBJ1-1, with 8 bases matching TRBD1. The length of the CDR3 is 16 residues. Germline V gene lookup returns CDR1 MGHDK and CDR2 SYGVNS. The junction had 7 bases not matched to a gene; V was cut back by 3 bases and J by 1 base. CDR3 sequence: CASSDSTGGENTEAFF. The CDR3 bases are TGTGCCAGCAGTGATTCAACAGGGGGGGAGAACACTGAAGCTTTCTTT. The full variable domain, with the rest looked up from reference TRBV25-1 and TRBJ1-1, is EADIYQTPRYLVIGTGKKITLECSQTMGHDKMYWYQQDPGMELHLIHYSYGVNSTEKGDLSSESTVSRIRTEHFPLTLESARPSHTSQYLCASSDSTGGENTEAFFGQGTRLTVV.

This clone was seen once. The gene calls are TRBV9 and TRBJ1-2; 8 nucleotides line up with TRBD1. The trim removed 0 bases at V and 8 bases at J, leaving 12 bases unmatched. The CDR3 contains 16 residues. CDR1 is SGDLS and CDR2 is YYNGEE in the germline V gene. The CDR3 protein is CASSVAPRTGNGGYTF. CDR3 in DNA: TGTGCCAGCAGCGTAGCCCCGCGGACAGGGAACGGCGGCTACACCTTC. Drawing the rest from reference TRBV9 and TRBJ1-2, the complete variable domain is DSGVTQTPKHLITATGQRVTLRCSPRSGDLSVYWYQQSLDQGLQFLIQYYNGEERAKGNILERFSAQQFPDLHSELNLSSLELGDSALYFCASSVAPRTGNGGYTFGSGTRLTVV.

This chain joins TRBV28 and TRBJ1-1; possibly TRBD1 for D (5 bases). The CDR3 is 13 amino acids. Trimming cost V 3 bases and J 5 bases, with 10 bases left between them. CDR1 and CDR2 from the germline V gene are MDHEN and SYDVKM. This chain's CDR3 is CASSFSQETEAFF. CDR3 coding DNA: TGTGCCAGCAGTTTCTCACAGGAGACTGAAGCTTTCTTT.

The J gene is TRBJ1-6, the V gene TRBV6-1; weak D call: TRBD1 (5 bases). The germline V gene encodes CDR1 MNHNS and CDR2 SASEGT. CDR3 length: 15 amino acids. The V and J ends lost 0 bases and 5 bases respectively, with 8 bases between them. The CDR3 reads CASSEATANNSPLHF. The CDR3 bases are TGTGCCAGCAGTGAAGCGACAGCCAATAATTCACCCCTCCACTTT.

The rearrangement joins TRBV19 to TRBJ1-5, with 7 bases lining up with TRBD1. The CDR3 runs 14 residues. CDR1 is LNHDA, CDR2 SQIVND, per germline (reference sequence). J lost 7 bases, V lost 2 bases, and 5 bases had no gene match. The DNA for the CDR3 is TGTGCCAGTAGTATACAGGGGGGCGGACAGCCCCAGCATTTT. Its protein is CASSIQGGGQPQHF.

The chain is built from TRBV12-3 or TRBV12-4 and TRBJ1-2; TRBD1 matches at 9 bases. The V and J ends lost 5 bases and 13 bases, in that order; junction bases with no gene match: 11. CDR3 length: 13 amino acids. The CDR3 sequence: CASSLRGTGMVTF. The DNA for the CDR3 is TGTGCCAGCAGTCTAAGGGGGACAGGGATGGTCACCTTC.